There are a few counts of the clone carrying this TCR beta chain. The data belong to a study of blood T cell repertoires in COVID-19. Deletions cut 2 bases from V and 7 bases from J, with 9 bases between. CDR1 is SGHAT, CDR2 FQNNGV, per germline. The CDR3 spans 13 residues. This table comes from immunoSEQ multiplex PCR, and its TCRdb copy is limited to in-frame clones, with some not included. The table shows approximately 350,000 clones, with about 89% occurring only once. V gene TRBV11-2 combines with J gene TRBJ1-5; D not certain. The TCR originated in a woman aged 45-65 years with COVID-19, enrolled during active disease. The sample comprised peripheral blood. The CDR3 region is CASSLTAGQPQHF. The CDR3 DNA reads TGTGCCAGCAGCTTAACCGCGGGCCAGCCCCAGCATTTT.